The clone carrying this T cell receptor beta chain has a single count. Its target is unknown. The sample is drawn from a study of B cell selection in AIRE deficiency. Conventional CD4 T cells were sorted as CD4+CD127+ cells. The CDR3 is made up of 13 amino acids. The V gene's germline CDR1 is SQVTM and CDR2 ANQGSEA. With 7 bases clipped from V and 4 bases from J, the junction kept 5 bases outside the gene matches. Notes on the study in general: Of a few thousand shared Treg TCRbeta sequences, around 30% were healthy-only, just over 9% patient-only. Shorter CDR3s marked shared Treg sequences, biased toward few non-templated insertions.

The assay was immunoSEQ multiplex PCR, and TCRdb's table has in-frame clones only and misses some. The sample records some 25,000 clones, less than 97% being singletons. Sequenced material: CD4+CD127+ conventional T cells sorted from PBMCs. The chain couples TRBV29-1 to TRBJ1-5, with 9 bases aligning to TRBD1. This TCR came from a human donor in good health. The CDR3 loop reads CSAAGQGNQPQHF. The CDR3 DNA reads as TGCAGCGCCGCGGGACAGGGAAATCAGCCCCAGCATTTT.